A selection of T cell receptor beta chains follows, all from one sample in a study of cytomegalovirus exposure and HLA in healthy donors. Measured with immunoSEQ multiplex PCR; TCRdb has only the in-frame clones, and not every one. The sample lists about 150,000 clones, approximately 86% occurring once. The sequencing input was PBMCs. Receptors were obtained from a human donor in good health. CDR3s include the opening cysteine and the closing phenylalanine or tryptophan. Fields, in order: D gene, V gene, clone size, J gene, CDR3 length, CDR3 DNA, CDR3 protein. D genes are given only for firm matches. Where a row states a size, it is once, few, many or the class of an expanded clone; other rows omit it.

-	TRBV19	-	TRBJ2-7	11	TGTGCCAGTAGTTACGGCTACGAGCAGTACTTC	CASSYGYEQYF
TRBD2	TRBV6-5	-	TRBJ2-7	15	TGTGCCAGCAGTGGGATGTTAGCGGGCTTCTACGAGCAGTACTTC	CASSGMLAGFYEQYF
-	TRBV7-9	-	TRBJ1-2	14	TGTGCCAGCAGCCCAGGGTTGGACATGGGGGGCTACACCTTC	CASSPGLDMGGYTF
-	TRBV9	-	TRBJ2-1	15	TGTGCCAGCAGCGTAGTTGGCGGGGGCCTCAATGAGCAGTTCTTC	CASSVVGGGLNEQFF
-	TRBV28	-	TRBJ1-5	17	TGTGCCAGCAGTACACGAGCGACAGGCTATAGCAATCAGCCCCAGCATTTT	CASSTRATGYSNQPQHF
-	TRBV6-1	-	TRBJ2-5	17	TGTGCCAGCAGTGAACCCGCCAGGGCTATCTGGTGGAAGACCCAGTACTTC	CASSEPARAIWWKTQYF
-	TRBV6-1	-	TRBJ1-2	14	TGTGCCAGCAAGGGGGTCGGAACGGGCTATGGCTACACCTTC	CASKGVGTGYGYTF
-	TRBV25-1	-	TRBJ1-1	15	TGTGCCAGCATCCCGACCCGGGCCCGAGGGACTGAAGCTTTCTTT	CASIPTRARGTEAFF
TRBD1	TRBV7-3	-	TRBJ1-4	13	TGTGCCAGCAGCCCAGGGGGTAATGAAAAACTGTTTTTT	CASSPGGNEKLFF
TRBD2	TRBV7-9	-	TRBJ2-1	15	TGTGCCAGCAGCTTAGTTCTAGCGGGAAAGGATGAGCAGTTCTTC	CASSLVLAGKDEQFF
-	TRBV4-3	-	TRBJ1-1	15	TGCGCCAGCAGCCAAGATAGACAGCTTACTACTGAAGCTTTCTTT	CASSQDRQLTTEAFF
TRBD1	TRBV18	-	TRBJ2-7	15	TGTGCCAGCTCACCCTCGGGGACAGGACCCTACGAGCAGTACTTC	CASSPSGTGPYEQYF
TRBD2	TRBV18	once	TRBJ2-5	13	TGTGCCAGCTCACCGGGACTATCAGAGACCCAGTACTTC	CASSPGLSETQYF
-	TRBV6-4	-	TRBJ2-3	17	TGTGCCAGCAGTCAGAGAAGGAGTGGGGCTGGTGGAGATACGCAGTATTTT	CASSQRRSGAGGDTQYF
TRBD1	TRBV5-1	-	TRBJ2-2	16	TGCGCCAGCAGCTCACAGGGGGCGACGCCCGGCCCGGAGCTGTTTTTT	CASSSQGATPGPELFF
TRBD1	TRBV5-1	-	TRBJ2-1	16	TGCGCCAGCACGACCTTAGGGGGACAGCTCTACAATGAGCAGTTCTTC	CASTTLGGQLYNEQFF
TRBD2	TRBV19	few	TRBJ2-1	15	TGTGCCAGTATGATTACAGGACTAGCGGTTGGAGAGCAGTTCTTC	CASMITGLAVGEQFF
TRBD1	TRBV9	-	TRBJ2-2	16	TGTGCCAGCAGCGTAGCAGGACAGGGGCACACCGGGGAGCTGTTTTTT	CASSVAGQGHTGELFF
-	TRBV30	-	TRBJ1-2	12	TGTGCGGGGGAGGTCTGGAACTATGGCTACACCTTC	CAGEVWNYGYTF
TRBD2	TRBV7-8	-	TRBJ2-7	15	TGTGCCAGCAGCTTAAGAGCTAGCGGGAGTAACGAGCAGTACTTC	CASSLRASGSNEQYF
TRBD1	TRBV19	-	TRBJ1-4	14	TGTGCCAGTACGGGACAGGGTGGTTTGGAGGGTCTGTTTTTT	CASTGQGGLEGLFF
-	TRBV9	-	TRBJ2-5	13	TGTGCCAGCAGCGTAGACAGTACAGAGACCCAGTACTTC	CASSVDSTETQYF
TRBD1	TRBV5-1	once	TRBJ1-2	16	TGCGCCAGCAGCTTCCTGGGGGACGACAGGGCCTATGGCTACACCTTC	CASSFLGDDRAYGYTF
-	TRBV11-2	-	TRBJ1-1	16	TGTGCCAGCAGCTTATCTCCGAGACCCCGAGCGGTTGAAGCTTTCTTT	CASSLSPRPRAVEAFF
-	TRBV30	few	TRBJ2-7	13	TGTGCCTGGAGTGGTTCTTCAAGGGGGGAGCAGTACTTC	CAWSGSSRGEQYF
-	TRBV18	once	TRBJ1-4	15	TGTGCCAGCTCACCATACGGGGACTCTAATGAAAAACTGTTTTTT	CASSPYGDSNEKLFF
TRBD1	TRBV5-1	-	TRBJ1-1	21	TGCGCCAGCAGCTTGGGGGCGCTACCTCTCCGGGACAGGGGCATGAACACTGAAGCTTTCTTT	CASSLGALPLRDRGMNTEAFF
-	TRBV14	-	TRBJ1-1	14	TGTGCCAGCAGCCCCCTGGCAGAGAACACTGAAGCTTTCTTT	CASSPLAENTEAFF
TRBD1	TRBV6-6	once	TRBJ2-7	13	TGTGCCAGCAGCGACAGGGGTGCCCACGAGCAGTACTTC	CASSDRGAHEQYF